Reported below is one T cell receptor (beta chain). Mismatch with germline at one junction end may stem from a read error. The sample originates from a study of T cells in Graves' hyperthyroidism and ophthalmopathy. Stability of Graves' hyperthyroidism was defined as absent ophthalmopathy progression within 18 months. Thyroid ultrasound and orbital computed tomography, with clinical symptoms and serum thyroxine and TRAb, informed diagnoses. The authors took PBMCs from about 9.5 ml fresh peripheral blood. Amplified TCR beta CDR3 regions derived from RNA transcripts. A first-round RT-PCR of the TCR CDR3 used the HTBI primer set. TCRdb re-called the multiplex PCR reads with MiXCR, one entry per CDR3 protein. Altogether hundreds of thousands of distinct CDR3 sequences are present, roughly 32% being singletons, with the ten largest covering around 30%. Germline CDR1 reads SGHTA; CDR2 reads FQGTGA. The CDR3 has 17 residues.

Sequenced: blood. The rearrangement links TRBV7-3 to TRBJ1-2; TRBD1 matches 7 bases. The sequence came from a woman in her forties with Graves' hyperthyroidism. In nucleotides, the CDR3 is TGCGCCAGCAGCCACAAAAAGCCCCCCGGGACAGCCTATGGCTACACCTTC. Protein product: CASSHKKPPGTAYGYTF. Complete variable domain (other parts from reference TRBV7-3 and TRBJ1-2): GAGVSQTPSNKVTEKGKYVELRCDPISGHTALYWYRQSLGQGPEFLIYFQGTGAADDSGLPNDRFFAVRPEGSVSTLKIQRTERGDSAVYLCASSHKKPPGTAYGYTFGSGTRLTVV.